This TCR beta chain is from a study of monozygotic twins with inflammatory bowel disease (dated by TCRdb to about 2019). Broadly, across the study: The complete study included about 28 monozygotic twin pairs: 19 IBD-discordant Danish pairs and nine German pairs, of which four were IBD-concordant and five were IBD-discordant. Disease-associated traits were sought mainly through comparisons between IBD patients and their genetically identical healthy co-twins within discordant pairs. Each individual had, on average, about 151 000 unique TCRalpha sequences and 181 000 unique TCRbeta sequences available for analysis. The study at large found these results: Measured by the inverse Simpson index, TCRbeta repertoire diversity was lower in IBD patients than in their healthy co-twins. Compared with healthy twins, IBD patients shared fewer clonotypes with other individuals, and the difference was most pronounced in patients with signs of disease activity. Repertoire similarity did not differ between concordant and discordant twins, which could be due to limited statistical power. Distinction between different T cell subtypes could not be achieved in the analysis. The results gave no support for a single strong signal or clonotype linked to IBD. Because patients were on differing immunosuppressive treatments, the repertoires may have picked up extra background noise and inter-individual variability.

The library was generated by 5' RACE. Preparation of each TCR library used roughly 3,300 ng of total RNA. For each sample, cDNA synthesis was carried out in eight separate reactions using SMARTScribe reverse transcriptase. During cDNA synthesis, template switching was used to introduce unique molecular identifiers that contained a 6-nucleotide sample barcode. TCRalpha and TCRbeta cDNA was amplified in two nested PCRs of around 15 and 10 cycles, and bead purification was carried out after each PCR. Before amplification, the cDNA was both treated with uracil DNA-glycosylase and purified with the QIAquick PCR purification kit. The second PCR added Illumina TruSeq-compatible adapters along with sample-specific barcodes. Library quality and concentration were checked on TapeStation and Qubit, and libraries were pooled at 4.5 to 5.5 ng each. Sequencing of pooled libraries was carried out on an Illumina HiSeq2500 single-index Rapid Run using 2 x 100 bp reads and custom sequencing primers. Processing in the source paper ran as follows. PCR and sequencing errors were corrected by UMI-based consensus assembly using MiGEC version 1.2.6. MiXCR version 2.1.1 was used to carry out V(D)J alignment, clonotype assembly and CDR3 extraction. Normalisation of gene usage, clonotype sharing and MAIT/NKT TCR abundance was achieved by analysing the top 1000, 10 000 and 20 000 clonotypes per sample. Diversity was computed as the inverse Simpson index with the vegan R package after downsampling to 27 000 UMIs. Paired Mann-Whitney U tests were applied to discordant twin pairs, with Benjamini-Hochberg correction for multiple testing. TCRdb reprocessed the reads, reporting each CDR3 protein sequence once and no DNA. These V and J calls derive from TCRdb rather than the authors' analysis. The table of this sample itemizes approximately 45,000 distinct CDR3 sequences. In total, the top ten clones hold 5% to 6% of the sample.

A roughly 2.7 ml peripheral blood sample was drawn into PAXgene tubes per donor and stored at -80°C. Without any T cell sorting, total RNA was extracted from whole blood using the PAXgene blood miRNA kit on an automated QIAcube. Peripheral blood from monozygotic twin pairs concordant or discordant for inflammatory bowel disease was subjected to deep TCRalpha and TCRbeta repertoire profiling with unique molecular barcoding. Smoking habits were recorded for all twin pairs, and individuals were classified as current, former or never smokers. The germline V gene gives CDR1 as SGHTA and CDR2 as FQGNSA. The CDR3 starts with the cysteine, ends with the phenylalanine, and has 15 residues. The protein alone is recorded here. Regarding this clonotype: Which antigen it targets is not known.

The clonotype originates from a human donor with ulcerative colitis or Crohn's disease, or a healthy co-twin of an affected twin (not recorded which). The sample was blood. The chain couples TRBV7-2 to TRBJ2-3; TCRdb names TRBD2, which stays unverified in the absence of DNA. CDR3 reads: CASSSIAGAPDTQYF.